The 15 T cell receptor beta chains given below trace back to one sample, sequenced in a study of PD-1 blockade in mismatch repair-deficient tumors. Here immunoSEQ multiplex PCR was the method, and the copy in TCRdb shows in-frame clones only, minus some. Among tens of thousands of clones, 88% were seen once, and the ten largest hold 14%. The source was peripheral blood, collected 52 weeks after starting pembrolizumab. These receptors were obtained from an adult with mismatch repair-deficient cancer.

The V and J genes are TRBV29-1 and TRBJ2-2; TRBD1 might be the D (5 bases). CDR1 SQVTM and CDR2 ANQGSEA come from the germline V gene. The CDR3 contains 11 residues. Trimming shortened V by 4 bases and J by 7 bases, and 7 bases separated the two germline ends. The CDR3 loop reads CSVGQGGELFF. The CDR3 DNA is TGCAGCGTTGGGCAGGGCGGGGAGCTGTTTTTT.

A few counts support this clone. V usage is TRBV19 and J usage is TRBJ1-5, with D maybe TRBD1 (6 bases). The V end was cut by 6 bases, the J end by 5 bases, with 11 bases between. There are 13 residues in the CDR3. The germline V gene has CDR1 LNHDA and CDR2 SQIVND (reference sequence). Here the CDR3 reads CASSRGPDQPQHF. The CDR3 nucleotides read TGTGCCAGTAGCCGGGGGCCAGATCAGCCCCAGCATTTT.

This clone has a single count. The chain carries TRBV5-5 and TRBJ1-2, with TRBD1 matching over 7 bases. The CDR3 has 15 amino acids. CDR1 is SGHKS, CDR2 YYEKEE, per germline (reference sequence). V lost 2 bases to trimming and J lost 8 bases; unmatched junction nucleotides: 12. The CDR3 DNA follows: TGTGCCAGCAGCTTATCCACCGGGACAGTAAGGGGCTACACCTTC. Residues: CASSLSTGTVRGYTF.

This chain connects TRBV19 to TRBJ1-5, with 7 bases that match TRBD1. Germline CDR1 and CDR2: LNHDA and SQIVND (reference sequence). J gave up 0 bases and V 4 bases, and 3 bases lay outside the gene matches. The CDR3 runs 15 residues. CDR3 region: CASSRDSDSNQPQHF. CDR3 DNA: TGTGCCAGTAGTAGGGACAGTGATAGCAATCAGCCCCAGCATTTT.

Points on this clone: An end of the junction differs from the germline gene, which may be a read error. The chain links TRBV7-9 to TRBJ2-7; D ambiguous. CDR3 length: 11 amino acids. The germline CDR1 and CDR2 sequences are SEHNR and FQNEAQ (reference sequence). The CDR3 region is CASSLALEIRF. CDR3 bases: TGTGCCAGCAGCTTAGCGTTAGAAATTCGGTTC. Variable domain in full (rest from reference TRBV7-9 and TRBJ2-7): DTGVSQNPRHKITKRGQNVTFRCDPISEHNRLYWYRQTLGQGPEFLTYFQNEAQLEKSRLLSDRFSAERPKGSFSTLEIQRTEQGDSAMYLCASSLALEIRFGPGTRLTVT.

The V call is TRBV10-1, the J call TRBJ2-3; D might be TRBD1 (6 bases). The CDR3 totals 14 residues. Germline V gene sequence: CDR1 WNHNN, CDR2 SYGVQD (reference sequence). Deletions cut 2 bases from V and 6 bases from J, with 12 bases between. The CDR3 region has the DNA TGCGCCAGCAGTGAGGGAACAGGGTACGATACGCAGTATTTT. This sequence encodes CASSEGTGYDTQYF.

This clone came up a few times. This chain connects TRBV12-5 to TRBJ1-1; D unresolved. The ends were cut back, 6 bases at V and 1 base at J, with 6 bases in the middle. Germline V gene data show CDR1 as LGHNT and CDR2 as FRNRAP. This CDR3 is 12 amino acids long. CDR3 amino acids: CASGKGNTEAFF. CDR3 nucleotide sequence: TGTGCTAGTGGGAAAGGGAACACTGAAGCTTTCTTT.

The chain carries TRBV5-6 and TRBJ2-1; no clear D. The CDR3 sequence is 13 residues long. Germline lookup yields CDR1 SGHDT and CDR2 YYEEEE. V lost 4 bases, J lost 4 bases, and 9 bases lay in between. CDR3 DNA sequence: TGTGCCAGCAGCGAAGCCACGTACAATGAGCAGTTCTTC. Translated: CASSEATYNEQFF.

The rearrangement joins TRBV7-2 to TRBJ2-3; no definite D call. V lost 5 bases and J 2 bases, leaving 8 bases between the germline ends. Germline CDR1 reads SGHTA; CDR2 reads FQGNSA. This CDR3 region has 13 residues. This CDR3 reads CASSLPNTDTQYF. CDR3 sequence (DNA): TGTGCCAGCAGCCTACCGAACACAGATACGCAGTATTTT. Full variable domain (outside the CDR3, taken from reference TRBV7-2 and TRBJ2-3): GAGVSQSPSNKVTEKGKDVELRCDPISGHTALYWYRQSLGQGLEFLIYFQGNSAPDKSGLPSDRFSAERTGGSVSTLTIQRTQQEDSAVYLCASSLPNTDTQYFGPGTRLTVL.

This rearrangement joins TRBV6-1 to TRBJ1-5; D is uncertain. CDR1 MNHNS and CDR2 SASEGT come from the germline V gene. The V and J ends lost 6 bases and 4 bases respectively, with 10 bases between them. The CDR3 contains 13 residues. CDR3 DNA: TGTGCCAGCAGCCAAGACCTTAATCAGCCCCAGCATTTT. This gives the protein CASSQDLNQPQHF.

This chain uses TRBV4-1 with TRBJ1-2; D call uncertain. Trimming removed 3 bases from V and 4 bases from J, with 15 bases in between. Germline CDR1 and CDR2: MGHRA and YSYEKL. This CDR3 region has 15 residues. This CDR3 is CASSHTPYPGYGYTF. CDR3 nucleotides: TGCGCCAGCAGCCACACCCCCTATCCCGGCTATGGCTACACCTTC.

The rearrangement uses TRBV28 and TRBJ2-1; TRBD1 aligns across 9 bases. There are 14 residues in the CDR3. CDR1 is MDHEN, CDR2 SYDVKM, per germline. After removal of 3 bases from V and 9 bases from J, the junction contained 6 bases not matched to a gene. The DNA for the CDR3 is TGTGCCAGCAGTTTGGGACAGGGTCTGGCTGAGCAGTTCTTC. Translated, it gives CASSLGQGLAEQFF.

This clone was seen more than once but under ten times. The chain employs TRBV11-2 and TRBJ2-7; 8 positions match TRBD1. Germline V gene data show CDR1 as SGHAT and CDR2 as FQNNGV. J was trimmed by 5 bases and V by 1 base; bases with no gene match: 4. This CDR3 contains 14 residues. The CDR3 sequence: CASSLGRGLDEQYF. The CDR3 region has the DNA TGTGCCAGCAGCTTAGGCAGGGGGCTTGACGAGCAGTACTTC.

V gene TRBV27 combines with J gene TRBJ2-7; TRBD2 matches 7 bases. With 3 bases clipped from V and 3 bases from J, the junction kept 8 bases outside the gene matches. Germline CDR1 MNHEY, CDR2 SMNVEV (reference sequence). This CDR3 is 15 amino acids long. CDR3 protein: CASSFQWAGVYEQYF. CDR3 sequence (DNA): TGTGCCAGCAGTTTCCAGTGGGCGGGAGTCTACGAGCAGTACTTC.

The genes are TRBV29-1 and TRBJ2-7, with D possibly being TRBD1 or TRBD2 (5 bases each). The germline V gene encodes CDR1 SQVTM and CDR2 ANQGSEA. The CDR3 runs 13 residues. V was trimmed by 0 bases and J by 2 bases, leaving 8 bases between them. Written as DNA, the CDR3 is TGCAGCGTTGAAGACAGGGACGCCTACGAGCAGTACTTC. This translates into CSVEDRDAYEQYF.